The rows below give T cell receptor beta chains drawn from one sample of a study of blood T cell repertoires in COVID-19. Sequencing used immunoSEQ multiplex PCR; TCRdb keeps in-frame clones, though not all of them. The repertoire holds tens of thousands of clones, approximately 80% seen once, with over 15% in the top ten. The sequencing input was peripheral blood. Source of these receptors: a woman aged 55 to 70 with acute or convalescent COVID-19. The conserved cysteine and the conserved F or W are not part of the CDR3 here. A D gene is named only where the DNA matches it firmly.

CDR3,J,V,D
ASSIVSRGEQY,TRBJ2-7,TRBV19,.
ASSDSAVSSYNEQF,TRBJ2-1,TRBV6-4,.
ASSSSGTGGRNTEAF,TRBJ1-1,TRBV28,TRBD1
ASSLDGGASSYEQY,TRBJ2-7,TRBV11-2,.
SVAPTGLGEKLF,TRBJ1-4,TRBV29-1,.
ASSIKQSQETQY,TRBJ2-5,TRBV19,.
ASSRPDAATNEKLF,TRBJ1-4,TRBV2,.
SVDARQDYGYT,TRBJ1-2,TRBV29-1,.
ASSLGGRTSGEKETQY,TRBJ2-5,TRBV5-1,TRBD2
ASSQQGPDTQY,TRBJ2-3,TRBV6-2/TRBV6-3,.
ASGTDRGHVTEAF,TRBJ1-1,TRBV12-5,TRBD1
ASSRGISYEQY,TRBJ2-7,TRBV7-9,.
SVEGVVGNTIY,TRBJ1-3,TRBV29-1,.
ASSLGQGQVYGYT,TRBJ1-2,TRBV5-1,.
AWGGQGGRNQPQH,TRBJ1-5,TRBV30,TRBD1
ASSTTSGRAGELF,TRBJ2-2,TRBV6-5,TRBD2
ASSLQVNNSPLH,TRBJ1-6,TRBV3-1/TRBV3-2,.
ASSLESRTGETQY,TRBJ2-5,TRBV5-1,TRBD1
ASSFGRGFQETQY,TRBJ2-5,TRBV5-5,.
ASSLVGAGGPEGEQY,TRBJ2-7,TRBV7-2,TRBD2
ASSVATRTNTGELF,TRBJ2-2,TRBV9,.
ASSQGRAGANTGELF,TRBJ2-2,TRBV3-1/TRBV3-2,TRBD2
ASSLVRSYTDTQY,TRBJ2-3,TRBV5-5,.
ASSLVAETQY,TRBJ2-5,TRBV5-1,.
AWRADRGKNTGELF,TRBJ2-2,TRBV30,TRBD1
ASSTQGAGSDEQF,TRBJ2-1,TRBV19,TRBD1
ASSFTGGRNTDTQY,TRBJ2-3,TRBV5-1,TRBD1
ASSRTIGATNEKLF,TRBJ1-4,TRBV5-1,.
ATRGTGKNTEAF,TRBJ1-1,TRBV24-1,TRBD1
ASSVTSGQETQY,TRBJ2-5,TRBV9,TRBD2
ASSSWGTGERNYGYT,TRBJ1-2,TRBV5-8,TRBD1
ASSPWFRGRETQY,TRBJ2-5,TRBV5-4,TRBD1
ASSQVGDSEKLF,TRBJ1-4,TRBV4-2,TRBD1
SVDIRANYGYT,TRBJ1-2,TRBV29-1,.
ASSQGADGSGNTIY,TRBJ1-3,TRBV3-1/TRBV3-2,.
ASSYRGWIESYEQY,TRBJ2-7,TRBV6-2/TRBV6-3,.
ASSLGLAGTGELF,TRBJ2-2,TRBV7-9,TRBD2
ASSPRGPNTEAF,TRBJ1-1,TRBV14,.
ASSLMSGGKNTQY,TRBJ2-3,TRBV7-3,TRBD2
AWSVGGDQPQH,TRBJ1-5,TRBV30,.
ASNRGQPGELF,TRBJ2-2,TRBV19,TRBD1
ASGGGQGNTEAF,TRBJ1-1,TRBV27,TRBD1
ASSPTGTPPTGELF,TRBJ2-2,TRBV7-2,.
SVGRPGYNEQF,TRBJ2-1,TRBV29-1,.
ASSAPGGKGQETQY,TRBJ2-5,TRBV19,TRBD2
ASSSDPREETQY,TRBJ2-5,TRBV5-1,.
ASSLPGQGVGETQY,TRBJ2-5,TRBV5-1,TRBD1
ASSVGGPSTDTQY,TRBJ2-3,TRBV9,.
ASSTQVGTGELF,TRBJ2-2,TRBV19,.
ASSPFPHYGYT,TRBJ1-2,TRBV12-3/TRBV12-4,.
ASSQKYIMNTEAF,TRBJ1-1,TRBV3-1/TRBV3-2,.
ATLPSGSNEKLF,TRBJ1-4,TRBV28,.
ASSYRQGATGELF,TRBJ2-2,TRBV5-1,TRBD1
ASSGTGGNYGYT,TRBJ1-2,TRBV6-6,TRBD1
ASRRLDRDNSPLH,TRBJ1-6,TRBV27,TRBD1
ASSYRGDNEQF,TRBJ2-1,TRBV6-5,TRBD2
ASSLDRGRENEQF,TRBJ2-1,TRBV5-1,TRBD1
ASSIADASTDTQY,TRBJ2-3,TRBV5-1,.
SACVAGGYNEQF,TRBJ2-1,TRBV20-1,TRBD2
ASSESSIWGQGRSEAF,TRBJ1-1,TRBV2,.